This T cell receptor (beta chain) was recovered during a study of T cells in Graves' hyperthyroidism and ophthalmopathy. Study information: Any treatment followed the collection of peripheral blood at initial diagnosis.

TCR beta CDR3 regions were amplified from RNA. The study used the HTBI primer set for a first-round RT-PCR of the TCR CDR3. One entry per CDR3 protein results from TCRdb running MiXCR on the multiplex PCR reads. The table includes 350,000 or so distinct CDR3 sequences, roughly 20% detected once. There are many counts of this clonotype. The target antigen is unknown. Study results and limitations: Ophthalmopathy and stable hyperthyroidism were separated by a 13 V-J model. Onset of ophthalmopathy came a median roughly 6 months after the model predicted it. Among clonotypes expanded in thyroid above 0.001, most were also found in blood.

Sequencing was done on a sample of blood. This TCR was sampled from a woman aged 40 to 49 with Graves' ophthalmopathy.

The CDR3, as DNA: TGCGCCAGCAGCCAGACAGAGAATCAGCCCCAGCATTTT. Amino acid sequence: CASSQTENQPQHF. This chain uses TRBV4-1 with TRBJ1-5; TRBD1 might be the D (5 bases). Trimming left V 3 bases short and J 4 bases short, with 7 bases between. Germline V gene sequence: CDR1 MGHRA, CDR2 YSYEKL. The CDR3 runs 13 residues.